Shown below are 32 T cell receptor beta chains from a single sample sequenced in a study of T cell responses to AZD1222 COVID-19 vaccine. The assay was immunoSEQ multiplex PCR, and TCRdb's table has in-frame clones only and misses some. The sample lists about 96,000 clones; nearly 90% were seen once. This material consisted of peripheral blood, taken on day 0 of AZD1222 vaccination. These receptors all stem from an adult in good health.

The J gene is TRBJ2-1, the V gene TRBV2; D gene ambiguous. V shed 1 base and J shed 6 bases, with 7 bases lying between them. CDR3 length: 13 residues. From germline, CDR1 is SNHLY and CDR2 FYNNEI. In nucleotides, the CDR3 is TGTGCCAGCAGTGAAGAGGCCCTCAATGAGCAGTTCTTC. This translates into CASSEEALNEQFF.

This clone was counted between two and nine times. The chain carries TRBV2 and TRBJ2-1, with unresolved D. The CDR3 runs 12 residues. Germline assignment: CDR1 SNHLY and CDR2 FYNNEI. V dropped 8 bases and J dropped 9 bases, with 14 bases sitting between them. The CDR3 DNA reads TGTGCCAGCCTGACCCGGTCGGGTGAGCAGTTCTTC. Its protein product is CASLTRSGEQFF.

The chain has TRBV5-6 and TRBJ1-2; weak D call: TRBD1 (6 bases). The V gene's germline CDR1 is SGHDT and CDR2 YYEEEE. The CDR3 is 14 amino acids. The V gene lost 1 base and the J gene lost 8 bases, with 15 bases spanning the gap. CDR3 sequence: CASSLWQGIKGYTF. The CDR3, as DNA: TGTGCCAGCAGCTTGTGGCAGGGGATTAAAGGCTACACCTTC.

The CDR3 DNA reads as TGTGCCGCCAGACCAAGCAACACCGGGGAGCTGTTTTTT. This sequence encodes CAARPSNTGELFF. V and J are TRBV6-5 and TRBJ2-2; D remains ambiguous. V was cut by 11 bases and J by 2 bases, with 12 bases left in between. This CDR3 contains 13 residues. Germline V gene lookup returns CDR1 MNHEY and CDR2 SVGAGI.

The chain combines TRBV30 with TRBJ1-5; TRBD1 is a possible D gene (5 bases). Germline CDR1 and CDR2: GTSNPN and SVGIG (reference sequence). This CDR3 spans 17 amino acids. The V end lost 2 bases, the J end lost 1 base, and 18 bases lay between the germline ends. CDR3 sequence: CAWSKRMGGVSNQPQHF. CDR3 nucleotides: TGTGCCTGGAGTAAACGGATGGGGGGAGTAAGCAATCAGCCCCAGCATTTT.

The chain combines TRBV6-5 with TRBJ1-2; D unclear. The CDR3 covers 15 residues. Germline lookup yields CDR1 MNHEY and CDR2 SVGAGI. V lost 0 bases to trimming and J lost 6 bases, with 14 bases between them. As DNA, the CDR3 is TGTGCCAGCAGTTACTCGCAAAGGGATCCACATGGCTACACCTTC. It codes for CASSYSQRDPHGYTF.

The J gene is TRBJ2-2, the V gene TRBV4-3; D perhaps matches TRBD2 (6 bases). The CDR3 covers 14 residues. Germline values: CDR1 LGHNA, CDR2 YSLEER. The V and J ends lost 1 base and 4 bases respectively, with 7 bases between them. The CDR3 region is CASSQAGVTGELFF. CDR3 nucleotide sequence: TGCGCCAGCAGCCAAGCGGGGGTCACCGGGGAGCTGTTTTTT.

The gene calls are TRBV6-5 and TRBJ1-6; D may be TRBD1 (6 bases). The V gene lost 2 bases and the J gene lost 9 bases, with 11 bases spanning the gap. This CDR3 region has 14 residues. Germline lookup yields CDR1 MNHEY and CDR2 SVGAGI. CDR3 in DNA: TGTGCCAGCAGTTACGGCAGGGGAACTTCACCCCTCCACTTT. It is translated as CASSYGRGTSPLHF.

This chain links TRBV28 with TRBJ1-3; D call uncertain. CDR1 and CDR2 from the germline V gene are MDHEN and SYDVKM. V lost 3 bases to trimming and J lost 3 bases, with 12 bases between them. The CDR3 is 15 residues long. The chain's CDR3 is CASSFRLGFGNTIYF. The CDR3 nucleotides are TGTGCCAGCAGTTTCAGGCTAGGGTTTGGAAACACCATATATTTT.

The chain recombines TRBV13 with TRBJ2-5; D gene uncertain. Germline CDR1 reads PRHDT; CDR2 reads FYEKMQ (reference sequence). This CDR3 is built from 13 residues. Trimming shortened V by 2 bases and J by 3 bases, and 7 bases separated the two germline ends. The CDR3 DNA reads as TGTGCCAGCAGCTTACGAGGAAAAGAGACCCAGTACTTC. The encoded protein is CASSLRGKETQYF.

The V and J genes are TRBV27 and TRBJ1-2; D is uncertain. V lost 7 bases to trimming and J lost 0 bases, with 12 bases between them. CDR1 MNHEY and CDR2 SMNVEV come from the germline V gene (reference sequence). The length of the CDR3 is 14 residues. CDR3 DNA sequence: TGTGCCAGCAAGGGCTACTTCTCTAACTATGGCTACACCTTC. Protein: CASKGYFSNYGYTF.

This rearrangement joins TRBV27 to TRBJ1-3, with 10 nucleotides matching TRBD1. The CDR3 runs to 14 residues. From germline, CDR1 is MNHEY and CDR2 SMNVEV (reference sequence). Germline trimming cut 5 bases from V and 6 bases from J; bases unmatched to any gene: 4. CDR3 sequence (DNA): TGTGCCAGCAGTCCGACAGGGGGCACAAACACCATATATTTT. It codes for CASSPTGGTNTIYF.

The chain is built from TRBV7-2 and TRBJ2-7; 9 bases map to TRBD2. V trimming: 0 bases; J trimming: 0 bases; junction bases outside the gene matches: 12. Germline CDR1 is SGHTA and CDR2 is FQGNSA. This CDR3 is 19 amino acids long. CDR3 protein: CASSLAGPAGGGGSYEQYF. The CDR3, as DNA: TGTGCCAGCAGCTTAGCGGGCCCAGCGGGGGGCGGGGGCTCCTACGAGCAGTACTTC.

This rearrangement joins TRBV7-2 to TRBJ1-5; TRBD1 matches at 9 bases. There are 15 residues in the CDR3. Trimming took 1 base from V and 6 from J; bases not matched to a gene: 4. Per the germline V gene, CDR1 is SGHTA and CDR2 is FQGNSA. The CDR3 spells CASSLVPGQGQPQHF. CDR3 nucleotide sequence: TGTGCCAGCAGCTTAGTTCCGGGACAGGGTCAGCCCCAGCATTTT.

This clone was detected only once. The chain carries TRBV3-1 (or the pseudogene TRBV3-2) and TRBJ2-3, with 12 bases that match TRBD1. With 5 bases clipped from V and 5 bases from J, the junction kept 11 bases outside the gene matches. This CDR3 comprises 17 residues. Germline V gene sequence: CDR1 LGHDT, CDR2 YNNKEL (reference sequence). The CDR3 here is CASSFLRDRGRGDTQYF. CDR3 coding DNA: TGTGCCAGCAGCTTCCTCCGGGACAGGGGGCGAGGAGATACGCAGTATTTT.

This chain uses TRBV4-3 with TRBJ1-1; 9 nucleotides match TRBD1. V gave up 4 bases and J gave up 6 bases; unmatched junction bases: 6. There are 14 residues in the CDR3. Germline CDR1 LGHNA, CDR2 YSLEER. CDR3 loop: CASSPLQGAAEAFF. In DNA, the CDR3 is TGCGCCAGCAGCCCACTACAGGGGGCAGCTGAAGCTTTCTTT.

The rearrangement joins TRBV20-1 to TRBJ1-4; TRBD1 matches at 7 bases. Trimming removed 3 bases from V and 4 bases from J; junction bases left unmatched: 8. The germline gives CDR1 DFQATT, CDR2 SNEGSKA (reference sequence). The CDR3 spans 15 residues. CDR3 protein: CSASNPGGSNEKLFF. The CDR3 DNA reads TGCAGTGCTAGTAACCCAGGGGGTAGTAATGAAAAACTGTTTTTT.

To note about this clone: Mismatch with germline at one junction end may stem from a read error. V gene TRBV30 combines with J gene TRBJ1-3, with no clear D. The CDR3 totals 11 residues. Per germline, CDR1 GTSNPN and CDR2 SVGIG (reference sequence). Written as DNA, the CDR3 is TGTGCCTGGAGTCTGCTTGGACTGCTTTCTTTT. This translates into CAWSLLGLLSF.

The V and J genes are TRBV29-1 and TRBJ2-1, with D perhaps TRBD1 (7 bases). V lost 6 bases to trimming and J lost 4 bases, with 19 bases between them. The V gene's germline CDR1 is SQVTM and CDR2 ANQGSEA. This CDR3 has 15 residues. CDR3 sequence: CSVRRAGGTYNEQFF. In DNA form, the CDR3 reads TGCAGCGTCCGGAGGGCAGGGGGGACTTACAATGAGCAGTTCTTC.

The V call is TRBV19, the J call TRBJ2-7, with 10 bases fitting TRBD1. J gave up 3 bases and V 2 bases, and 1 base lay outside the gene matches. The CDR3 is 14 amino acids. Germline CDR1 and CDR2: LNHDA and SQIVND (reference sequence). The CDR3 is CASSIRTGGYEQYF. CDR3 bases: TGTGCCAGTAGTATAAGGACAGGGGGCTACGAGCAGTACTTC.

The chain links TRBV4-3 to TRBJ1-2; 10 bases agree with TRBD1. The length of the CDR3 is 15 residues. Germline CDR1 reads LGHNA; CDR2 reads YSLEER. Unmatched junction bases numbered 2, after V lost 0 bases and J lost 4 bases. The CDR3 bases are TGCGCCAGCAGCCAAGAGACAGGGGGCGGCTATGGCTACACCTTC. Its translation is CASSQETGGGYGYTF.

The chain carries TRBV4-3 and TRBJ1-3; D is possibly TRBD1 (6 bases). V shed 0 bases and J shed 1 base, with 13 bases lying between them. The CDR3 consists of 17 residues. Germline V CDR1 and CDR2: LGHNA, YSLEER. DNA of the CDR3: TGCGCCAGCAGCCAAGACGTAGGGGGACATTCTGGAAACACCATATATTTT. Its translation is CASSQDVGGHSGNTIYF.

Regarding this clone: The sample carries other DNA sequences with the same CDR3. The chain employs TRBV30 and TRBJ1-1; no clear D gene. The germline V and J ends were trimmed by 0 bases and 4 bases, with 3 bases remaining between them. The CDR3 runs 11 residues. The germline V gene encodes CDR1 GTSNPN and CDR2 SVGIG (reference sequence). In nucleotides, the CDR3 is TGTGCCTGGAGTGTTGGCACTGAAGCTTTCTTT. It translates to CAWSVGTEAFF. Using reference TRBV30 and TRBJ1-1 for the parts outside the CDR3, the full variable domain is SQTIHQWPATLVQPVGSPLSLECTVEGTSNPNLYWYRQAAGRGLQLLFYSVGIGQISSEVPQNLSASRPQDRQFILSSKKLLLSDSGFYLCAWSVGTEAFFGQGTRLTVV.

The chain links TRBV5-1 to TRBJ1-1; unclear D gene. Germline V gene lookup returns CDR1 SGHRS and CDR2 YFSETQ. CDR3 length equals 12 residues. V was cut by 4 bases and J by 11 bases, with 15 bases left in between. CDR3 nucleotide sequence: TGCGCCAGCAGCCCGGACTCTTTCGGGGCTTTCTTT. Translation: CASSPDSFGAFF. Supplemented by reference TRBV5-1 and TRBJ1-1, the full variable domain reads KAGVTQTPRYLIKTRGQQVTLSCSPISGHRSVSWYQQTPGQGLQFLFEYFSETQRNKGNFPGRFSGRQFSNSRSEMNVSTLELGDSALYLCASSPDSFGAFFGQGTRLTVV.

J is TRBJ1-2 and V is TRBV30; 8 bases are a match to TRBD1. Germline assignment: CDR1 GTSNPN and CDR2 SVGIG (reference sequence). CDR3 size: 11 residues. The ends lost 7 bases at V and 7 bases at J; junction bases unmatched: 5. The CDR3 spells CAYNRGGGYTF. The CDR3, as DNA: TGTGCCTACAACAGGGGGGGTGGCTACACCTTC.

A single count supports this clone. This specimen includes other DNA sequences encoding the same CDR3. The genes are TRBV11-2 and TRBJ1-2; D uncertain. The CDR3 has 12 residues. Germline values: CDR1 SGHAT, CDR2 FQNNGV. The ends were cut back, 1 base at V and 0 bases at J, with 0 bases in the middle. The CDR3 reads CASSLANYGYTF. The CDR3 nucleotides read TGTGCCAGCAGCTTAGCTAACTATGGCTACACCTTC.

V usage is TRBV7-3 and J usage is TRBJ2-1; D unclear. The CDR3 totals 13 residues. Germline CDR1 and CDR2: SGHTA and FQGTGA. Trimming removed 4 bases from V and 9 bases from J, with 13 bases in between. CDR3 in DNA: TGTGCCAGCAGCTCCGGTGTAAATGGTGAGCAGTTCTTC. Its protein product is CASSSGVNGEQFF.

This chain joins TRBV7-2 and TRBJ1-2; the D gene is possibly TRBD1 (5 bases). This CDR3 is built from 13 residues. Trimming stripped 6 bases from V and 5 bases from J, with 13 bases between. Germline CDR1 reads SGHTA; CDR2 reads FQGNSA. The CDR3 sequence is CASRPEGWYGYTF. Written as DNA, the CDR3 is TGTGCCAGCAGACCAGAGGGGTGGTATGGCTACACCTTC.

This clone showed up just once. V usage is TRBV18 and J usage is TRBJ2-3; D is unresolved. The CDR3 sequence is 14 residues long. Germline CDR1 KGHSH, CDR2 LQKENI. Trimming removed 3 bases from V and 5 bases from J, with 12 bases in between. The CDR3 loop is CASSPPDERDTQYF. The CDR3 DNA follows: TGTGCCAGCTCACCTCCCGACGAAAGAGATACGCAGTATTTT.

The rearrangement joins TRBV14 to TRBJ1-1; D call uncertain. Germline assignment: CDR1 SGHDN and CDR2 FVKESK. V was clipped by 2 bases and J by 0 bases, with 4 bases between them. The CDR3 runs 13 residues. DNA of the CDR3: TGTGCCAGCAGCCAACAGGTGAACACTGAAGCTTTCTTT. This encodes CASSQQVNTEAFF.

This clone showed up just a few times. The CDR3 loop is CASSVGGRTEAFF. The DNA of the CDR3 is TGTGCCAGCAGTGTAGGCGGGAGGACTGAAGCTTTCTTT. The gene calls are TRBV25-1 and TRBJ1-1; D gene uncertain. Germline V gene sequence: CDR1 MGHDK, CDR2 SYGVNS. This CDR3 has 13 amino acids. Deletions cut 4 bases from V and 5 bases from J, with 11 bases between.

The CDR3 DNA is TGCAGCGTTGAAGCCGTGGGGAACACTGAAGCTTTCTTT. It specifies CSVEAVGNTEAFF. The rearrangement links TRBV29-1 to TRBJ1-1, with no clear D. Germline V CDR1 and CDR2: SQVTM, ANQGSEA. Trimming cost V 1 base and J 1 base, with 7 bases left between them. CDR3 length: 13 amino acids.